This note documents a single T cell receptor (beta chain) sequence. The data derive from a study of blood T cell repertoires in COVID-19. In the study overall: Sources were T cells, B-cell-depleted T cells, or PBMCs; the material itself was cDNA or gDNA.

Authors' processing steps: It was from reference gene primer amplification that nucleated cell counts were estimated. TCRdb's table, derived via immunoSEQ multiplex PCR, lists solely in-frame clones and lacks some. The DNA was the basis for D and trimming; V, J and clone size are from that table. The sample carries 180,000 or so clones, approximately 83% recorded once. The sequence was obtained from a man in his 60s with acute or convalescent COVID-19. Specimen: peripheral blood.

The CDR3 bases are TGTGCCAGCAGCCCCAAAGGGCCGGGGAAAGCGGGGGAATACAATGAGCAGTTCTTC. It specifies CASSPKGPGKAGEYNEQFF. The chain is built from TRBV7-3 and TRBJ2-1; the match to TRBD2 covers 8 bases. V shed 5 bases and J 4 bases; nucleotides not matched to a gene: 19. This CDR3 contains 19 residues. In germline, CDR1 is SGHTA, CDR2 FQGTGA.